Presented here are 27 T cell receptor beta chains from one specimen sequenced in a study of cytomegalovirus exposure and HLA in healthy donors. The study ran its PCR with 60 Vbeta and 13 Jbeta primers. TCRdb's copy holds only in-frame clones and misses some; the assay was immunoSEQ multiplex PCR. The top ten clones hold 5.5% to 7% of a sample with approximately 88,000 clones, around 81% of them seen once. Sequenced: PBMCs. Receptors originate from a man younger than 35 in good health and CMV-seropositive.

This clone has only a few counts. V usage is TRBV5-1 and J usage is TRBJ2-3; 9 nucleotides align to TRBD2. The CDR3 sequence is 16 residues long. J was trimmed by 4 bases and V by 1 base; bases with no gene match: 7. The germline CDR1 and CDR2 sequences are SGHRS and YFSETQ. The DNA for the CDR3 is TGCGCCAGCAGCTTGCTAGCGGGATTAATCGCAGATACGCAGTATTTT. Translation: CASSLLAGLIADTQYF.

The chain combines TRBV19 with TRBJ1-1, with 8 bases aligning to TRBD1. Trimming at V came to 8 bases and at J to 0 bases, leaving 2 bases not matched to a gene. CDR1 is LNHDA and CDR2 is SQIVND in the germline V gene (reference sequence). This CDR3 spans 13 amino acids. The CDR3 coding sequence is TGTGCCAGTTCACAGGGGGTGAACACTGAAGCTTTCTTT. This codes for CASSQGVNTEAFF.

This chain uses TRBV7-9 with TRBJ2-3; D is uncertain. The V end was cut by 7 bases, the J end by 3 bases, with 17 bases between. Germline V gene sequence: CDR1 SEHNR, CDR2 FQNEAQ (reference sequence). The CDR3 totals 15 residues. The CDR3 DNA is TGTGCCAGCAAACTGACACCAAGTACAACAGATACGCAGTATTTT. Residues: CASKLTPSTTDTQYF.

V and J are TRBV10-3 and TRBJ1-1; 9 bases align to TRBD1. Germline lookup yields CDR1 ENHRY and CDR2 SYGVKD. The ends lost 8 bases at V and 5 bases at J; junction bases unmatched: 9. CDR3 length: 14 residues. CDR3 residues: CAIGKGQGGTEAFF. CDR3 in DNA: TGTGCCATCGGTAAGGGACAGGGAGGGACTGAAGCTTTCTTT.

This clone was detected once. The chain joins TRBV2 to TRBJ2-4; 8 nucleotides match TRBD2. Germline loops: CDR1 SNHLY, CDR2 FYNNEI. The CDR3 consists of 12 residues. J gave up 7 bases and V 7 bases, and 3 bases lay outside the gene matches. As DNA, the CDR3 is TGTGCCAGCATGGAGCGGGAGAACATTCAGTACTTC. Its translation: CASMERENIQYF.

In the case of this clone: A read error may produce the germline difference seen at one junction end. The chain combines TRBV6-5 with TRBJ1-1; 7 nucleotides line up with TRBD1. The germline V gene encodes CDR1 MNHEY and CDR2 SVGAGI. The CDR3 length is 12 residues. For the CDR3, the DNA is TGTGCCAGCAGTTACCGGGGACAGAAGGCTTATTTT. Protein product: CASSYRGQKAYF.

The V gene is TRBV7-2, the J gene TRBJ2-6, with D possibly being TRBD2 (5 bases). V was pared by 11 bases and J by 4 bases, with 15 bases between. The CDR3 has 14 amino acids. Germline V lookup: CDR1 SGHTA, CDR2 FQGNSA. The CDR3 nucleotides are TGTGCCGGCCGAGAGCGGAACGGGGCCAACGTCCTGACTTTC. As protein: CAGRERNGANVLTF.

J is TRBJ2-7 and V is TRBV7-8; 8 bases match TRBD1. Per the germline V gene, CDR1 is SGHVS and CDR2 is FQNEAQ. V lost 5 bases to trimming and J lost 7 bases; unmatched junction nucleotides: 13. The CDR3 is 15 amino acids. The CDR3 sequence: CASSAGQGILREQYF. The CDR3 DNA is TGTGCCAGCAGCGCTGGACAGGGCATTCTACGGGAGCAGTACTTC.

This clone has more than one count but fewer than ten. The chain is built from TRBV7-8 and TRBJ1-1, with 10 bases fitting TRBD1. This CDR3 is 15 amino acids long. With 1 base clipped from V and 4 bases from J, the junction kept 3 bases outside the gene matches. Per the germline V gene, CDR1 is SGHVS and CDR2 is FQNEAQ. CDR3 nucleotides: TGTGCCAGCAGCTTAGTGGACAGGGGGGGCACTGAAGCTTTCTTT. Its translation is CASSLVDRGGTEAFF.

This clone was picked up one time. The chain links TRBV7-2 to TRBJ2-1; TRBD1 is a possible D gene (6 bases). The CDR3 extends over 14 amino acids. V lost 4 bases and J 3 bases, leaving 10 bases between the germline ends. Germline values: CDR1 SGHTA, CDR2 FQGNSA. Here the CDR3 reads CASSSQGGYNEQFF. CDR3 nucleotides: TGTGCCAGCAGCTCGCAAGGGGGCTACAATGAGCAGTTCTTC.

The rearrangement links TRBV29-1 to TRBJ2-2; 8 bases are shared with TRBD1. The CDR3 covers 18 residues. The V and J ends lost 0 bases and 6 bases, in that order; junction bases with no gene match: 15. Germline values: CDR1 SQVTM, CDR2 ANQGSEA. This CDR3 is CSVEDLQAVTGVPGELFF. The CDR3 region has the DNA TGCAGCGTTGAAGATCTTCAGGCCGTGACAGGGGTCCCCGGGGAGCTGTTTTTT.

The chain links TRBV19 to TRBJ2-1, with TRBD1 matching over 7 bases. This CDR3 region has 13 residues. Per the germline V gene, CDR1 is LNHDA and CDR2 is SQIVND (reference sequence). J lost 15 bases, V lost 4 bases, and 12 bases had no gene match. Here the CDR3 DNA reads TGTGCCAGTAGTACCTCACAGGGGATCCCCGGGTTCTTC. It is translated as CASSTSQGIPGFF.

The CDR3 DNA reads TGTGCCAGCAGCGACCGGGACAGGGTTACTGAAGCTTTCTTT. Protein sequence: CASSDRDRVTEAFF. This chain joins TRBV9 and TRBJ1-1, with 9 bases identical to TRBD1. Losses at the gene ends were 3 bases for V and 5 bases for J; bases not matched to a gene: 5. The CDR3 is 14 amino acids. Germline CDR1 and CDR2: SGDLS and YYNGEE.

The J gene is TRBJ1-2, the V gene TRBV2; 10 bases are a match to TRBD1. J gave up 4 bases and V 5 bases, and 7 bases lay outside the gene matches. Germline V CDR1 and CDR2: SNHLY, FYNNEI. This CDR3 is 15 amino acids long. The CDR3 DNA reads as TGTGCCAGCAGTTGGAACCGGGACAGGGGCTATGGCTACACCTTC. It yields the protein CASSWNRDRGYGYTF. Full variable domain (rest looked up from reference TRBV2 and TRBJ1-2): EPEVTQTPSHQVTQMGQEVILRCVPISNHLYFYWYRQILGQKVEFLVSFYNNEISEKSEIFDDQFSVERPDGSNFTLKIRSTKLEDSAMYFCASSWNRDRGYGYTFGSGTRLTVV.

This clone has a handful of counts. The chain has TRBV6-6 and TRBJ2-3, with 7 nucleotides matching TRBD2. From germline, CDR1 is MNHNY and CDR2 SVGAGI (reference sequence). Germline trimming cut 5 bases from V and 6 bases from J; bases unmatched to any gene: 11. The CDR3 contains 15 residues. In DNA form, the CDR3 reads TGTGCCAGCAGTCCCCGGAAGCGGGAAGGGGATACGCAGTATTTT. Its translation: CASSPRKREGDTQYF.

V gene TRBV7-9 combines with J gene TRBJ2-7; tentative D call: TRBD2 (6 bases). The CDR3 loop spans 15 amino acids. In germline, CDR1 is SEHNR, CDR2 FQNEAQ (reference sequence). Trimming left V 1 base short and J 3 bases short, with 13 bases between. The CDR3 sequence is CASSLEGHGGYEQYF. DNA for the CDR3: TGTGCCAGCAGCTTAGAGGGGCACGGGGGCTACGAGCAGTACTTC.

This CDR3 is CASGEDAYEQYF. The DNA for the CDR3 is TGCGCCAGCGGGGAGGACGCCTACGAGCAGTACTTC. The chain links TRBV4-1 to TRBJ2-7; D may be TRBD2 (6 bases). From germline, CDR1 is MGHRA and CDR2 YSYEKL. The CDR3 consists of 12 residues. Trimming pared 8 bases from V and 2 bases from J, leaving 10 bases between.

The rearrangement links TRBV15 to TRBJ2-3; D may be TRBD1 (5 bases). In germline, CDR1 is LNHNV, CDR2 YYDKDF (reference sequence). The CDR3 consists of 15 residues. V was shortened by 1 base and J by 0 bases, with 8 bases between the two germline ends. The CDR3 region is CATSRGPGSTDTQYF. The CDR3 DNA reads TGTGCCACCAGCAGAGGCCCAGGGAGCACAGATACGCAGTATTTT.

This rearrangement joins TRBV6-1 to TRBJ2-7; 9 positions agree with TRBD2. CDR1 is MNHNS and CDR2 is SASEGT in the germline V gene. The length of the CDR3 is 16 residues. The V segment lost 0 bases and the J segment 3 bases; nucleotides outside the gene matches: 6. Written as DNA, the CDR3 is TGTGCCAGCAGTGAAGCCCCGGCTAGCGGGGACTACGAGCAGTACTTC. This sequence encodes CASSEAPASGDYEQYF.

This clone was seen a handful of times. Relative to the germline gene, one junction end is altered; a read error may explain this. The genes are TRBV7-7 and TRBJ2-3; tentative D call: TRBD2 (6 bases). This CDR3 is built from 14 residues. Germline lookup yields CDR1 SSHAT and CDR2 FNYEAQ (reference sequence). The CDR3 nucleotides are TGTGCTAGCAGCGCGGGACTGACTCCAGATACGCAGTATTTT. Protein product: CASSAGLTPDTQYF.

The chain carries TRBV7-6 and TRBJ2-1; D remains ambiguous. This CDR3 is built from 12 residues. Trimming left V 5 bases short and J 10 bases short, with 12 bases between. CDR1 SGHVS and CDR2 FNYEAQ come from the germline V gene. The CDR3 DNA is TGTGCCAGCAGCGGGCCCCCCAGGGAGCAGTTCTTC. This encodes CASSGPPREQFF. Variable domain in full (rest from reference TRBV7-6 and TRBJ2-1): GAGVSQSPRYKVTKRGQDVALRCDPISGHVSLYWYRQALGQGPEFLTYFNYEAQQDKSGLPNDRFSAERPEGSISTLTIQRTEQRDSAMYRCASSGPPREQFFGPGTRLTVL.

This clone occurred once. The rearrangement links TRBV10-2 to TRBJ2-7; TRBD1 matches at 9 bases. Per the germline V gene, CDR1 is WSHSY and CDR2 is SAAADI. After removal of 7 bases from V and 7 bases from J, the junction contained 5 bases not matched to a gene. The CDR3 contains 12 residues. The CDR3 region is CASMLGQGEQYF. The CDR3 DNA reads TGCGCCAGCATGCTCGGACAGGGGGAGCAGTACTTC.

The rearrangement joins TRBV2 to TRBJ2-3, with 7 bases aligning to TRBD2. The V and J ends lost 6 bases and 5 bases, in that order; junction bases with no gene match: 14. The CDR3 sequence is 16 residues long. The germline CDR1 and CDR2 sequences are SNHLY and FYNNEI. The CDR3 coding sequence is TGTGCCAGCAGAATCCGAGCGGGATTGAGAAAAGATACGCAGTATTTT. Translating it yields CASRIRAGLRKDTQYF.

The V call is TRBV7-2, the J call TRBJ1-1; D is unclear. The germline gives CDR1 SGHTA, CDR2 FQGNSA. The CDR3 runs 14 residues. Trimming removed 4 bases at V and 0 bases at J, with 9 bases between. Here the CDR3 DNA reads TGTGCCAGCAGCTCAGAAAGTATGAACACTGAAGCTTTCTTT. Translated: CASSSESMNTEAFF.

V usage is TRBV25-1 and J usage is TRBJ1-1, with D unclear. Trimming stripped 0 bases from V and 4 bases from J, with 12 bases between. The CDR3 has 15 amino acids. The germline V gene encodes CDR1 MGHDK and CDR2 SYGVNS. CDR3 loop: CASSEYSGEITEAFF. CDR3 coding DNA: TGTGCCAGCAGTGAATATAGTGGGGAGATCACTGAAGCTTTCTTT.

The chain uses TRBV6-1 and TRBJ2-7; TRBD1 matches at 10 bases. Germline CDR1 and CDR2: MNHNS and SASEGT. This CDR3 has 14 residues. J gave up 5 bases and V 6 bases, and 7 bases lay outside the gene matches. The CDR3 spells CASRGDRGVNEQYF. In DNA, the CDR3 is TGTGCCAGCAGGGGGGACAGGGGCGTAAACGAGCAGTACTTC.

The count of this clone is one. This sequence joins TRBV10-3 and TRBJ2-7; D unresolved. V was clipped by 0 bases and J by 3 bases, with 3 bases between them. CDR1 ENHRY and CDR2 SYGVKD come from the germline V gene. The CDR3 has 12 amino acids. The CDR3, as DNA: TGTGCCATCAGTGAGTCCAGCTACGAGCAGTACTTC. It translates to CAISESSYEQYF.